This TCR beta chain was obtained from a study of monozygotic twins with inflammatory bowel disease (dated by TCRdb to between 2018 and 2021). At the level of the whole study: The complete study included 28 monozygotic twin pairs: 19 IBD-discordant Danish pairs and nine German pairs, of which four were IBD-concordant and five were IBD-discordant. Each individual had, on average, about 151 000 unique TCRalpha sequences and 181 000 unique TCRbeta sequences available for analysis. Disease-associated traits were sought mainly through comparisons between IBD patients and their genetically identical healthy co-twins within discordant pairs.

The CDR3 has 13 amino acids, counting the end cysteine and phenylalanine. No DNA is listed. As encoded in the germline V gene (reference sequence), CDR1 is DFQATT while CDR2 is SNEGSKA. Broader findings and caveats from the paper: No single strong signal or clonotype linked to IBD turned up in the results, so the idea that one exists was not supported. Fewer clonotypes were shared with other individuals by IBD patients than by healthy twins, most markedly in patients showing signs of disease activity. A decrease in TCRbeta repertoire diversity, as measured by inverse Simpson index, was observed in IBD patients compared with their healthy co-twins. Background noise and inter-individual variability may have been introduced into the repertoires by the differing immunosuppressive treatments among patients. Different T cell subtypes could not be distinguished in the analysis. Repertoire similarity did not differ between concordant and discordant twins, possibly due to limited statistical power.

With respect to this clonotype: Its cognate antigen has yet to be identified.

Library preparation employed 5' RACE. For each TCR library, approximately 3,700 ng of total RNA was used. For each sample, cDNA synthesis was carried out in eight separate reactions using SMARTScribe reverse transcriptase. During cDNA synthesis, template switching was used to introduce unique molecular identifiers that contained a 6-nucleotide sample barcode. TCRalpha and TCRbeta cDNA was amplified by two nested PCRs of approximately 17 and 9 cycles, with bead purification after each PCR. Before amplification, cDNA was treated with uracil DNA-glycosylase and purified using the QIAquick PCR purification kit. The second PCR added Illumina TruSeq-compatible adapters along with sample-specific barcodes. TapeStation and Qubit were used to check library quality and concentration, and 5 to 6 ng of each library went into the pool. Sequencing of pooled libraries was carried out on an Illumina HiSeq2500 single-index Rapid Run using 2 x 100 bp reads and custom sequencing primers. On the authors' methods: PCR and sequencing errors were corrected by UMI-based consensus assembly using MiGEC version 1.2.6. MiXCR version 2.1.1 was used to carry out V(D)J alignment, clonotype assembly and CDR3 extraction. Normalisation of gene usage, clonotype sharing and MAIT/NKT TCR abundance was achieved by analysing the top 1000, 10 000 and 20 000 clonotypes per sample. After downsampling to 27 000 UMIs, diversity was calculated as the inverse Simpson index using the vegan R package. Paired Mann-Whitney U tests were applied to discordant twin pairs, and Benjamini-Hochberg correction was used for multiple testing. TCRdb reprocessed the reads; each CDR3 protein sequence makes one entry, and DNA is unavailable. These V and J calls originate from TCRdb's pipeline instead of the authors' own analysis. The table for this sample records some 150,000 distinct CDR3 sequences. The leading ten clones occupy 2% to 3% of the sample.

From each donor, an approximately 2.3 ml peripheral blood sample was drawn into PAXgene tubes and stored at -80 degrees C. Total RNA was isolated from whole blood with the PAXgene blood miRNA kit on an automated QIAcube, without T cell sorting. Peripheral blood from monozygotic twin pairs who were concordant or discordant for inflammatory bowel disease underwent deep TCRalpha and TCRbeta repertoire profiling using unique molecular barcoding. For every twin pair, smoking habits were documented, and each individual was categorised as a current, former or never smoker. Recombination linked TRBV20-1 to TRBJ1-1; with no DNA, the TCRdb D assignment of TRBD1 cannot be verified. The sequencing sample was made of blood. The clonotype was recovered from a human donor with ulcerative colitis or Crohn's disease, or a healthy co-twin of an affected twin (not recorded which). The CDR3 amino acid sequence is: CSALPDRDSEAFF.